Each of the 24 T cell receptor beta chains below was sequenced from the same sample in a study of technical replicates of blood from a few donors. Here immunoSEQ multiplex PCR was the method, and the copy in TCRdb shows in-frame clones only, minus some. The table records about 84,000 clones, around 93% of them present only once. The source material was T cells isolated from PBMCs. These receptors originate from a human donor in good health.

The chain recombines TRBV5-1 with TRBJ1-3; D remains unclear. V was trimmed by 0 bases and J by 0 bases, leaving 13 bases between them. CDR3 length equals 17 residues. Germline assignment: CDR1 SGHRS and CDR2 YFSETQ. CDR3 DNA sequence: TGCGCCAGCAGCTTGGGAGACTATCAGAGCTCTGGAAACACCATATATTTT. It codes for CASSLGDYQSSGNTIYF.

CDR3 residues: CASSLVSPTSAGGRENIQYF. The CDR3 DNA follows: TGCGCCAGCAGCTTGGTATCCCCTACCAGCGCGGGAGGGCGGGAAAACATTCAGTACTTC. The chain is built from TRBV5-1 and TRBJ2-4, with 9 bases that match TRBD2. V dropped 0 bases and J dropped 5; count of bases not matched to a gene: 18. Germline V gives CDR1 SGHRS, CDR2 YFSETQ. CDR3 length: 20 residues.

The J gene is TRBJ2-1, the V gene TRBV29-1, with 9 nucleotides matching TRBD2. Germline V gives CDR1 SQVTM, CDR2 ANQGSEA. The CDR3 length is 17 residues. After removal of 4 bases from V and 8 bases from J, the junction contained 18 bases not matched to a gene. For the CDR3, the DNA is TGCAGCGTTGTAGGGGGGCTTAGCGGGAGAGGGGGAGATGAGCAGTTCTTC. Translating it yields CSVVGGLSGRGGDEQFF.

The V and J genes are TRBV10-3 and TRBJ1-4, with 8 bases aligning to TRBD1. CDR3 size: 13 residues. The V gene's germline CDR1 is ENHRY and CDR2 SYGVKD. V lost 10 bases to trimming and J lost 5 bases; unmatched junction nucleotides: 6. CDR3 coding DNA: TGTGCCACCCTGGGACAGGAGAATGAAAAACTGTTTTTT. The encoded protein is CATLGQENEKLFF.

The chain joins TRBV5-1 to TRBJ2-7, with a possible D match to TRBD1 (5 bases). Trimming removed 2 bases at V and 0 bases at J, with 9 bases between. Germline V gene data show CDR1 as SGHRS and CDR2 as YFSETQ. The CDR3 contains 14 residues. The CDR3 is CASSFQGSSYEQYF. The CDR3, as DNA: TGCGCCAGCAGCTTCCAGGGTTCCTCCTACGAGCAGTACTTC. Full variable domain (remainder filled in from reference TRBV5-1 and TRBJ2-7): KAGVTQTPRYLIKTRGQQVTLSCSPISGHRSVSWYQQTPGQGLQFLFEYFSETQRNKGNFPGRFSGRQFSNSRSEMNVSTLELGDSALYLCASSFQGSSYEQYFGPGTRLTVT.

The rearrangement uses TRBV28 and TRBJ2-7; TRBD1 agrees at 7 bases. CDR1 and CDR2 from the germline V gene are MDHEN and SYDVKM. V lost 5 bases to trimming and J lost 7 bases; unmatched junction nucleotides: 8. The CDR3 is 13 amino acids. The CDR3 loop reads CASSLGDSREQYF. CDR3 nucleotides: TGTGCCAGCAGTCTAGGGGACAGTCGAGAGCAGTACTTC.

The chain joins TRBV5-1 to TRBJ1-1; possible D gene TRBD1, 6 bases. The ends were cut back, 4 bases at V and 11 bases at J, with 27 bases in the middle. Germline loops: CDR1 SGHRS, CDR2 YFSETQ. This CDR3 has 16 amino acids. This CDR3 reads CASSPDSLGATTRAFF. The CDR3 DNA reads TGCGCCAGCAGCCCGGACAGCCTGGGGGCTACCACTCGGGCTTTCTTT.

This clone came up once. The chain couples TRBV27 to TRBJ2-1; D is possibly TRBD2 (6 bases). This CDR3 is 16 amino acids long. Trimming took 4 bases from V and 8 from J, leaving 21 bases between them. Germline lookup yields CDR1 MNHEY and CDR2 SMNVEV (reference sequence). The CDR3 reads CASSYLENRGSYEQFF. CDR3 sequence (DNA): TGTGCCAGCAGTTACTTGGAGAATCGGGGGTCGTATGAGCAGTTCTTC.

V and J are TRBV28 and TRBJ2-7; weak D call: TRBD2 (6 bases). V was clipped by 5 bases and J by 3 bases, with 17 bases between them. The germline gives CDR1 MDHEN, CDR2 SYDVKM. CDR3 length equals 15 residues. CDR3 residues: CASSGTRDSRYEQYF. Here the CDR3 DNA reads TGTGCCAGCAGTGGGACTCGGGACTCCCGCTACGAGCAGTACTTC.

The J gene is TRBJ1-1, the V gene TRBV21-1. TRBV21-1 is listed as a pseudogene. The CDR3 sequence is 15 residues long. CDR3 in amino acids: CASSKVWRINTEAFF. The CDR3 DNA reads as TGTGCCAGCAGCAAAGTGTGGCGGATTAACACTGAAGCTTTCTTT.

The chain joins TRBV7-9 to TRBJ1-2; D not resolved. The germline V gene encodes CDR1 SEHNR and CDR2 FQNEAQ (reference sequence). Between the trimmed V and J ends, which lost 6 bases and 7 bases, there was a span of 9 bases. CDR3 size: 11 residues. The CDR3 nucleotides are TGTGCCAGCAGAAAAAGTAGTGGCTACACCTTC. Translating gives CASRKSSGYTF.

This clone was recorded only once. The CDR3 DNA sequence: TGCGCCAGCAGCTTATCGGGACTAGCGGGAGCAGATACGCAGTATTTT. It is translated as CASSLSGLAGADTQYF. The V gene is TRBV5-1, the J gene TRBJ2-3; 14 bases match TRBD2. The CDR3 runs to 16 residues. Germline CDR1 SGHRS, CDR2 YFSETQ. Trimming at V came to 2 bases and at J to 4 bases, leaving 3 bases not matched to a gene.

This chain links TRBV7-9 with TRBJ2-3; D is possibly TRBD1 (6 bases). Germline V gene sequence: CDR1 SEHNR, CDR2 FQNEAQ (reference sequence). The CDR3 is 15 residues long. Trimming took off 5 bases at V and 1 base at J, with 13 bases between the two ends. DNA for the CDR3: TGTGCCAGCAGCCCAGGGACATTTGGCACAGATACGCAGTATTTT. This translates into CASSPGTFGTDTQYF.

The chain recombines TRBV2 with TRBJ2-3; 12 bases match TRBD2. Germline CDR1 is SNHLY and CDR2 is FYNNEI. This CDR3 spans 16 amino acids. V trimming: 7 bases; J trimming: 4 bases; junction bases outside the gene matches: 9. In DNA form, the CDR3 reads TGTGCCAGCACCCGACCGTCTAGCGGGGGGGCAGATACGCAGTATTTT. The encoded protein is CASTRPSSGGADTQYF.

The J gene is TRBJ2-7, the V gene TRBV5-4; TRBD1 aligns across 9 bases. The CDR3 extends over 16 amino acids. Germline values: CDR1 SGHNT, CDR2 YYREEE (reference sequence). V shed 2 bases and J 4 bases; nucleotides not matched to a gene: 10. CDR3 sequence reads: CASSFAGDRAIYEQYF. Here the CDR3 DNA reads TGTGCCAGCAGCTTCGCAGGGGACAGGGCCATATACGAGCAGTACTTC.

This chain joins TRBV28 and TRBJ2-7; TRBD2 matches 7 bases. Germline CDR1 MDHEN, CDR2 SYDVKM. The ends lost 11 bases at V and 1 base at J; junction bases unmatched: 5. This CDR3 region has 12 residues. This chain's CDR3 is CAVSGFSYEQYF. CDR3 sequence (DNA): TGTGCCGTTAGCGGGTTTTCCTACGAGCAGTACTTC.

The genes are TRBV6-5 and TRBJ2-3; 11 bases line up with TRBD2. V dropped 6 bases and J dropped 3; count of bases not matched to a gene: 5. Germline assignment: CDR1 MNHEY and CDR2 SVGAGI. This CDR3 has 15 residues. The chain's CDR3 is CASRASGGPTDTQYF. CDR3 sequence (DNA): TGTGCCAGCAGAGCTAGCGGGGGGCCGACAGATACGCAGTATTTT.

The CDR3 region is CSVLRDRASYNEQFF. In DNA, the CDR3 is TGCAGCGTTCTCAGGGACAGGGCCTCCTACAATGAGCAGTTCTTC. The chain carries TRBV29-1 and TRBJ2-1; 9 bases are a match to TRBD1. V was clipped by 5 bases and J by 0 bases; unmatched bases: 5. The V gene's germline CDR1 is SQVTM and CDR2 ANQGSEA. This CDR3 is 15 amino acids long.

The CDR3 is CASRLQGAGDTQYF. The CDR3 coding sequence is TGTGCCAGCAGGCTGCAGGGGGCGGGAGATACGCAGTATTTT. The chain couples TRBV6-1 to TRBJ2-3, with 8 bases identical to TRBD1. The CDR3 consists of 14 residues. Germline trimming cut 6 bases from V and 5 bases from J; bases unmatched to any gene: 7. Germline V gives CDR1 MNHNS, CDR2 SASEGT.

This rearrangement joins TRBV18 to TRBJ1-2; 9 bases agree with TRBD1. Germline CDR1 is KGHSH and CDR2 is LQKENI. Unmatched junction bases numbered 17, after V lost 3 bases and J lost 3 bases. This CDR3 has 19 residues. The CDR3 DNA sequence: TGTGCCAGCTCACCGCTTTATCCTGGCGGGACAGGGAGGGACTATGGCTACACCTTC. Protein product: CASSPLYPGGTGRDYGYTF.

The rearrangement links TRBV6-4 to TRBJ1-5; 9 nucleotides line up with TRBD1. Germline assignment: CDR1 MRHNA and CDR2 SNTAGT. The length of the CDR3 is 16 residues. Trimming removed 5 bases from V and 4 bases from J; junction bases left unmatched: 9. CDR3 in amino acids: CASSPTGGFRNQPQHF. The DNA of the CDR3 is TGTGCCAGCAGTCCGACAGGGGGGTTTCGTAATCAGCCCCAGCATTTT.

The gene calls are TRBV2 and TRBJ2-7; TRBD1 matches at 7 bases. Germline assignment: CDR1 SNHLY and CDR2 FYNNEI. This CDR3 is built from 16 residues. Unmatched junction bases numbered 13, after V lost 4 bases and J lost 4 bases. CDR3 bases: TGTGCCAGCAGTGTTGGCGCCTGGGACAGAGCTTACGAGCAGTACTTC. It specifies CASSVGAWDRAYEQYF.

The V and J genes are TRBV13 and TRBJ1-2, with D possibly matching TRBD1 (5 bases). The germline V gene has CDR1 PRHDT and CDR2 FYEKMQ (reference sequence). This CDR3 has 15 residues. Trimming stripped 2 bases from V and 5 bases from J, with 15 bases between. The CDR3: CASSLQGGFRYGYTF. The DNA for the CDR3 is TGTGCCAGCAGCTTACAGGGAGGATTTAGGTATGGCTACACCTTC.

The V call is TRBV5-1, the J call TRBJ2-3; a possible D gene is TRBD2 (6 bases). The CDR3 is 15 residues long. V lost 1 base to trimming and J lost 3 bases, with 12 bases between them. Per the germline V gene, CDR1 is SGHRS and CDR2 is YFSETQ. CDR3 nucleotides: TGCGCCAGCAGCTTGTGGCGGGGTCTTACAGATACGCAGTATTTT. It is translated as CASSLWRGLTDTQYF.